This T cell receptor (beta chain) was recovered during a study of shared clonotypes between healthy human individuals. Across the whole study: Three CD4 naive, three CD4 memory, two CD8 naive and one CD8 memory plate were used per donor.

Study-wide points: Naive subsets usually exceeded memory subsets in estimated richness.

Every contributor of samples was a Caucasian grown-up residing in Nashville, Tennessee. Deep-level assay runs were performed. The assay was immunoSEQ multiplex PCR, and TCRdb's table has in-frame clones only and misses some. The sample lists 600,000 to 750,000 clones, just under 75% seen once, with under 2% in the top ten. The CDR3 loop spans 13 amino acids. CDR1 LNHDA and CDR2 SQIVND come from the germline V gene (reference sequence). Trimming removed 8 bases from V and 3 bases from J; junction bases left unmatched: 4. Concerning this clone itself: Its antigen is unknown.

The TCR sequence derives from a woman in her twenties or thirties in good health. The V call is TRBV19, the J call TRBJ2-1, with TRBD2 identical over 7 bases. Input material: memory CD4+ T cells sorted from blood. As for subset: CD45RA-negative fraction. This chain's CDR3 is CASSLADYNEQFF. The CDR3 DNA follows: TGTGCCAGTTCCCTAGCGGACTACAATGAGCAGTTCTTC. Together with reference TRBV19 and TRBJ2-1, the CDR3 gives the full variable domain: DGGITQSPKYLFRKEGQNVTLSCEQNLNHDAMYWYRQDPGQGLRLIYYSQIVNDFQKGDIAEGYSVSREKKESFPLTVTSAQKNPTAFYLCASSLADYNEQFFGPGTRLTVL.